The 29 T cell receptor beta chains below come from one sample, sequenced in a study of blood T cells in healthy people across ages. PCR was performed a second time for about 7 to 11 cycles using a sample-barcoded 5' primer and a J-beta primer mix. Using its own MiXCR run on the 5' RACE reads, TCRdb lists one record per CDR3 protein. The table has around 1.5 million distinct CDR3 sequences, approximately 40% seen once. Input material: blood. All receptors come from a woman under 30 in good health.

With respect to this clonotype: This may be a read error: a much more frequent sequence differs by one nucleotide. The gene calls are TRBV4-2 and TRBJ2-5, with D unresolved. CDR3 length equals 12 residues. Germline-derived CDR1 and CDR2 are LGHNA and YNFKEQ. V lost 4 bases and J 11 bases, leaving 14 bases between the germline ends. Written as DNA, the CDR3 is TGTGCCAGCAGCCGGACCTCCAATGAGCAGTACTTC. Protein product: CASSRTSNEQYF.

CDR3 sequence (DNA): TGCGCCAGCAGCCAAACCCTGCGGGGGGGCACAGATACGCAGTATTTT. Protein: CASSQTLRGGTDTQYF. The rearrangement links TRBV5-1 to TRBJ2-3; 8 bases agree with TRBD2. Germline values: CDR1 SGHRS, CDR2 YFSETQ. V lost 4 bases and J lost 1; bases outside the gene matches: 8. CDR3 length: 16 amino acids.

The table lists this clonotype with many counts. J is TRBJ2-2 and V is TRBV7-9, with D possibly TRBD1 on 6 matching bases. Trimming removed 5 bases from V and 7 bases from J, with 14 bases in between. Germline CDR1 reads SEHNR; CDR2 reads FQNEAQ (reference sequence). This CDR3 contains 14 residues. The DNA for the CDR3 is TGTGCCAGCAGCGTCTACAGGGATCACGGGGAGCTGTTTTTT. It codes for CASSVYRDHGELFF.

The chain has TRBV27 and TRBJ2-3, with 7 bases identical to TRBD2. This CDR3 spans 22 amino acids. The V gene's germline CDR1 is MNHEY and CDR2 SMNVEV (reference sequence). The V and J ends lost 8 bases and 1 base, in that order; junction bases with no gene match: 30. The CDR3, as DNA: TGTGCCAGCCAAACCTACACTCCGGGACCTCAAACTAGCGACCAACGCACAGATACGCAGTATTTT. Its translation is CASQTYTPGPQTSDQRTDTQYF.

This chain connects TRBV29-1 to TRBJ1-2; the D gene is possibly TRBD1 (5 bases). CDR3 length: 13 amino acids. Germline V gene lookup returns CDR1 SQVTM and CDR2 ANQGSEA. V lost 5 bases, J lost 6 bases, and 16 bases lay in between. The CDR3 loop reads CSVFEFGGDGYTF. The DNA of the CDR3 is TGCAGCGTTTTTGAATTCGGGGGAGATGGCTACACCTTC.

V is TRBV7-2 and J is TRBJ1-2; 12 bases are a match to TRBD1. V was pared by 4 bases and J by 4 bases, with 7 bases of the junction left unmatched. Germline V gene lookup returns CDR1 SGHTA and CDR2 FQGNSA. The CDR3 is made up of 16 amino acids. The CDR3 nucleotides read TGTGCCAGCAGCTACCGGGACAGGGGGCGCAGCTATGGCTACACCTTC. This translates into CASSYRDRGRSYGYTF. The whole variable domain, remainder taken from reference TRBV7-2 and TRBJ1-2, is GAGVSQSPSNKVTEKGKDVELRCDPISGHTALYWYRQSLGQGLEFLIYFQGNSAPDKSGLPSDRFSAERTGGSVSTLTIQRTQQEDSAVYLCASSYRDRGRSYGYTFGSGTRLTVV.

V is TRBV5-1 and J is TRBJ2-1, with TRBD2 identical over 9 bases. Trimming took 4 bases from V and 7 from J; bases not matched to a gene: 9. The length of the CDR3 is 15 residues. Looked up from germline, CDR1 is SGHRS and CDR2 is YFSETQ. The CDR3 spells CASSTSGPRGNEQFF. CDR3 DNA: TGCGCCAGCAGCACTAGCGGGCCAAGGGGAAATGAGCAGTTCTTC. Full variable domain (remainder filled in from reference TRBV5-1 and TRBJ2-1): KAGVTQTPRYLIKTRGQQVTLSCSPISGHRSVSWYQQTPGQGLQFLFEYFSETQRNKGNFPGRFSGRQFSNSRSEMNVSTLELGDSALYLCASSTSGPRGNEQFFGPGTRLTVL.

This clonotype turned up a few times. This sequence joins TRBV9 and TRBJ2-5; tentatively, D is TRBD1 or TRBD2 (7 bases each). The CDR3 spans 15 residues. V was trimmed by 3 bases and J by 2 bases, leaving 14 bases between them. Germline V lookup: CDR1 SGDLS, CDR2 YYNGEE. The CDR3 DNA sequence: TGTGCCAGCAGCGCCTCCAGGGGGGGGCAAGAGACCCAGTACTTC. It yields the protein CASSASRGGQETQYF.

This clonotype was seen just once. The chain combines TRBV6-1 with TRBJ1-2; D possibly corresponds to TRBD1 (6 bases). The V gene lost 5 bases and the J gene lost 0 bases, with 10 bases spanning the gap. Germline V gene sequence: CDR1 MNHNS, CDR2 SASEGT. The CDR3 sequence is 14 residues long. The chain's CDR3 is CASSTQGTNYGYTF. CDR3 bases: TGTGCCAGCAGTACCCAGGGGACTAACTATGGCTACACCTTC.

This clonotype occurred a few times. The chain recombines TRBV5-1 with TRBJ1-5; D remains ambiguous. This CDR3 has 15 residues. Germline V lookup: CDR1 SGHRS, CDR2 YFSETQ. V was pared by 0 bases and J by 3 bases, with 10 bases between. CDR3 DNA: TGCGCCAGCAGCTTGGAACCGGTGAACAATCAGCCCCAGCATTTT. This sequence encodes CASSLEPVNNQPQHF. Looking up the rest from reference TRBV5-1 and TRBJ1-5 gives the full variable domain: KAGVTQTPRYLIKTRGQQVTLSCSPISGHRSVSWYQQTPGQGLQFLFEYFSETQRNKGNFPGRFSGRQFSNSRSEMNVSTLELGDSALYLCASSLEPVNNQPQHFGDGTRLSIL.

The rearrangement uses TRBV3-1 and TRBJ2-5; TRBD2 aligns across 9 bases. There are 16 residues in the CDR3. V shed 4 bases, J shed 5 bases, and the junction held 11 bases outside the gene matches. CDR1 is LGHDT and CDR2 is YNNKEL in the germline V gene (reference sequence). The CDR3, as DNA: TGTGCCAGCAGCCCCAACGCCGGGACTAGCAGGGAGACCCAGTACTTC. It is translated as CASSPNAGTSRETQYF.

The J gene is TRBJ1-2, the V gene TRBV29-1, with a tentative D call TRBD1 (5 bases). This CDR3 has 13 amino acids. Germline CDR1 is SQVTM and CDR2 is ANQGSEA. V dropped 6 bases and J dropped 1 base, with 12 bases sitting between them. The CDR3 coding sequence is TGCAGCGTCGTAAGCAGGGATAACTATGGCTACACCTTC. Translation gives CSVVSRDNYGYTF.

The chain couples TRBV20-1 to TRBJ2-1; 8 bases line up with TRBD2. The tail of the sequence fits TRBJ2-7 better, so the J call may be wrong. The germline V gene encodes CDR1 DFQATT and CDR2 SNEGSKA (reference sequence). This CDR3 contains 16 residues. The CDR3 region has the DNA TGCAGTGCTGCCCCTCTAGCGGGTCTCTCCTACAATGAGCAGTACTTC. Its protein product is CSAAPLAGLSYNEQYF.

V usage is TRBV12-3 or TRBV12-4 and J usage is TRBJ2-1; 11 nucleotides align to TRBD2. V shed 7 bases and J 0 bases; nucleotides not matched to a gene: 14. The CDR3 runs to 19 residues. CDR3 sequence reads: CASILSGGAKIGSYNEQFF. As DNA, the CDR3 is TGTGCCAGCATTCTTAGCGGGGGGGCCAAGATAGGCTCCTACAATGAGCAGTTCTTC.

This clonotype was recorded only once. The chain joins TRBV11-2 to TRBJ2-1, with D unclear. Germline CDR1 is SGHAT and CDR2 is FQNNGV. The V and J ends lost 3 bases and 10 bases respectively, with 16 bases between them. The CDR3 extends over 14 amino acids. DNA for the CDR3: TGTGCCAGCAGCTTCGGACCAGAGGTCGGGGAGCAGTTCTTC. It is translated as CASSFGPEVGEQFF.

V usage is TRBV6-4 and J usage is TRBJ2-3; D call uncertain. Between the trimmed V and J ends, which lost 3 bases and 2 bases, there was a span of 9 bases. The CDR3 loop spans 14 amino acids. Germline V gene sequence: CDR1 MRHNA, CDR2 SNTAGT. The CDR3 is CASSEPVTTDTQYF. The CDR3 bases are TGTGCCAGCAGTGAACCAGTAACCACAGATACGCAGTATTTT.

The rearrangement links TRBV28 to TRBJ1-2; 8 nucleotides line up with TRBD1. Germline values: CDR1 MDHEN, CDR2 SYDVKM. V lost 3 bases, J lost 3 bases, and 3 bases stayed unmatched. This CDR3 contains 14 residues. CDR3 sequence reads: CASSLTGVHYGYTF. In nucleotides, the CDR3 is TGTGCCAGCAGTTTGACAGGGGTACACTATGGCTACACCTTC.

The rearrangement joins TRBV29-1 to TRBJ1-2; possible D gene TRBD1, 5 bases. This CDR3 contains 13 residues. CDR1 is SQVTM and CDR2 is ANQGSEA in the germline V gene. The ends were cut back, 6 bases at V and 5 bases at J, with 16 bases in the middle. CDR3 in amino acids: CSVGAGVRYGYTF. The CDR3 nucleotides are TGCAGCGTCGGGGCCGGGGTTAGATATGGCTACACCTTC.

The sample holds a few counts of this clonotype. This sequence joins TRBV28 and TRBJ2-3; 8 positions match TRBD1. Looked up from germline, CDR1 is MDHEN and CDR2 is SYDVKM. Germline trimming cut 2 bases from V and 2 bases from J; bases unmatched to any gene: 3. The CDR3 sequence is 15 residues long. CDR3 residues: CASSLGTGYTDTQYF. CDR3 nucleotides: TGTGCCAGCAGTTTAGGGACAGGCTACACAGATACGCAGTATTTT.

For this clonotype: At one boundary the junction diverges from the germline segment, which might be a read error. The J gene is TRBJ1-2, the V gene TRBV6-1; D call uncertain. Germline values: CDR1 MNHNS, CDR2 SASEGT. The CDR3 loop spans 14 amino acids. CDR3 DNA sequence: TGTGCCAGCAGTGAAGTGGGCGGCACCTATGTCTACACCTTC. This translates into CASSEVGGTYVYTF.

This clonotype was observed a few times. CDR3 region: CASSGLTQREGYNEQFF. In DNA, the CDR3 is TGTGCCAGCAGCGGCCTGACCCAGCGGGAGGGATACAATGAGCAGTTCTTC. This chain joins TRBV6-6 and TRBJ2-1; TRBD2 matches at 10 bases. The CDR3 has 17 amino acids. The germline V gene has CDR1 MNHNY and CDR2 SVGAGI (reference sequence). Trimming cost V 6 bases and J 4 bases; bases outside gene matches: 12.

The chain links TRBV12-3 or TRBV12-4 to TRBJ2-3, with no clear D. Trimming shortened V by 6 bases and J by 1 base, and 11 bases separated the two germline ends. The CDR3 is made up of 14 amino acids. CDR3 in DNA: TGTGCCAGCAGCGGTGGTAGTGGCACAGATACGCAGTATTTT. Protein product: CASSGGSGTDTQYF.

The J gene is TRBJ1-1, the V gene TRBV12-3 or TRBV12-4, with D perhaps matching TRBD1 (6 bases). The V and J ends lost 2 bases and 4 bases respectively, with 11 bases between them. There are 14 residues in the CDR3. CDR3 in DNA: TGTGCCAGCAGTTTAATTCAGGGGTCCACTGAAGCTTTCTTT. This sequence encodes CASSLIQGSTEAFF.

The chain recombines TRBV5-1 with TRBJ2-7; D gene uncertain. The V gene lost 0 bases and the J gene lost 2 bases, with 12 bases spanning the gap. The CDR3 length is 15 residues. Germline V gene lookup returns CDR1 SGHRS and CDR2 YFSETQ. This CDR3 is CASSLDRTDTYEQYF. CDR3 bases: TGCGCCAGCAGCTTGGATCGGACGGATACCTACGAGCAGTACTTC.

The V call is TRBV30, the J call TRBJ2-3; tentative D call: TRBD2 (6 bases). The ends were cut back, 7 bases at V and 3 bases at J, with 17 bases in the middle. There are 14 residues in the CDR3. The germline V gene encodes CDR1 GTSNPN and CDR2 SVGIG (reference sequence). The CDR3 DNA reads TGTGCCTTAGAGGTAGGGAGGAGTACAGATACGCAGTATTTT. It specifies CALEVGRSTDTQYF.

Turning to this clonotype: A junction boundary mismatches the germline segment, possibly from a read error. The rearrangement links TRBV10-3 to TRBJ2-3; the D gene is possibly TRBD2 (7 bases). The CDR3 runs 14 residues. Germline V lookup: CDR1 ENHRY, CDR2 SYGVKD. CDR3 in DNA: TGTGCCATCAGGCTTGGGGGGGCCACAGGTACGCAGTATTTT. It specifies CAIRLGGATGTQYF.

Notes on this clonotype: A read error may produce the germline difference seen at one junction end. This chain joins TRBV2 and TRBJ2-1; TRBD2 aligns across 9 bases. From germline, CDR1 is SNHLY and CDR2 FYNNEI. The CDR3 length is 14 residues. This chain's CDR3 is CAGSRRTSVNEQFF. In DNA, the CDR3 is TGTGCCGGCAGCCGCAGGACTAGCGTCAATGAGCAGTTCTTC.

A few counts support this clonotype. The CDR3 protein is CASLGTGDGYTF. The CDR3 nucleotides read TGCGCCAGCCTCGGGACAGGGGATGGCTACACCTTC. V is TRBV4-1 and J is TRBJ1-2; 10 positions agree with TRBD1. J gave up 6 bases and V 8 bases, and 3 bases lay outside the gene matches. Germline values: CDR1 MGHRA, CDR2 YSYEKL. There are 12 residues in the CDR3.

Notes on this clonotype: Compared with germline, one end of the junction differs, possibly owing to a read error. The rearrangement joins TRBV6-2 or TRBV6-3 to TRBJ2-3, with D tentatively TRBD1 (5 bases). Germline V CDR1 and CDR2: MNHEY, SVGEGT. The CDR3 sequence is 13 residues long. CDR3 nucleotides: TGTGCCAGCAGTGACTCAGGGTCAGATACGCAGTATTTT. Translated, it gives CASSDSGSDTQYF.